Below, one T cell receptor (beta chain) is given with its context. Its antigen remains unknown. Next came a second PCR, run for roughly 6 to 11 cycles, which used a sample-barcoded 5' primer along with a J-beta primer mix. Each sample yielded at least 2.5 million CDR3-containing paired-end reads. Each CDR3 protein is one row after TCRdb ran MiXCR on the 5' RACE reads. Among about 1.8 million distinct CDR3 sequences listed, 49% were seen once. The V end lost 2 bases, the J end lost 9 bases, and 15 bases lay between the germline ends. Germline assignment: CDR1 SGHRS and CDR2 YFSETQ. This CDR3 has 15 residues. The data belong to a study of blood T cells in healthy people across ages. The overall study: Per two T cells, about one barcoded beta molecule was captured through template switching.

Whole-study results and caveats: Strong correlation was found linking TCR beta diversity to naive T cell percentage.

The V gene is TRBV5-1, the J gene TRBJ1-6, with no clear D. The material sequenced was blood. The source is a woman between 40 and 50 years old in good health. The CDR3 is CASSFGAGGGSPLHF. The CDR3 region has the DNA TGCGCCAGCAGCTTCGGCGCAGGCGGAGGTTCACCCCTCCACTTT.